The clone carrying this T cell receptor (beta chain) was detected once. This sample is part of a study of technical replicates of blood from a few donors. Germline-derived CDR1 and CDR2 are MNHEY and SVGAGI. This CDR3 is built from 12 residues. Trimming cost V 10 bases and J 4 bases; bases outside gene matches: 4. Sequenced by immunoSEQ multiplex PCR; TCRdb stores in-frame clones only, minus some. The sample contains under 110,000 clones, nearly 96% of which appear only once. The chain combines TRBV6-5 with TRBJ1-2, with 9 bases fitting TRBD1. Material for sequencing was T cells isolated from PBMCs. The receptor's source is a human donor in good health. For the CDR3, the DNA is TGTGCCACCAGACAGGGGGTCTATGGCTACACCTTC. As protein: CATRQGVYGYTF.